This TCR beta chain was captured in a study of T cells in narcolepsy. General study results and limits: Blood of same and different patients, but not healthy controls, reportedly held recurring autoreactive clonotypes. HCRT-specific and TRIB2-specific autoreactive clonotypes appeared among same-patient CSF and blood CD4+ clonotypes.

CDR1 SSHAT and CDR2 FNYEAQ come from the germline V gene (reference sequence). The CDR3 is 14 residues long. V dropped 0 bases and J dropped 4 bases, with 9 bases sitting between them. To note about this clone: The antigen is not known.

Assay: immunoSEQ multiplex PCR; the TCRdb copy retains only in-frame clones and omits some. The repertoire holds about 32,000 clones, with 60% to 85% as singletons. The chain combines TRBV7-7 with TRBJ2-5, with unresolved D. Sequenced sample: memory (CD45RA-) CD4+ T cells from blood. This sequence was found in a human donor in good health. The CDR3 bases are TGTGCCAGCAGCTTAGCTCTAGGCTCAGAGACCCAGTACTTC. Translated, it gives CASSLALGSETQYF.